One sample yielded the 23 T cell receptor beta chains listed below, sequenced in a study of tissue T cells after allogeneic stem cell transplantation. TCRdb's table, derived via immunoSEQ multiplex PCR, lists solely in-frame clones and lacks some. The data contain 25,000 to 35,000 clones, roughly 85% of them seen just once; the ten biggest clones take up under 4.5%. Material: blood, obtained before transplantation. The receptors derive from a woman between 18 and 50 years old who later had graft-versus-host disease after an allogeneic stem cell transplant.

The genes are TRBV5-4 and TRBJ2-1; D gene ambiguous. Looked up from germline, CDR1 is SGHNT and CDR2 is YYREEE (reference sequence). The CDR3 loop spans 13 amino acids. The germline V and J ends were trimmed by 0 bases and 7 bases, with 8 bases remaining between them. The CDR3 DNA sequence: TGTGCCAGCAGCTTGGCCTTGGGAAATGAGCAGTTCTTC. Protein sequence: CASSLALGNEQFF.

Worth noting for this clone: Other DNA sequences in the same sample also yield this CDR3. V is TRBV11-2 and J is TRBJ1-1; possibly TRBD1 for D (6 bases). Trimming removed 3 bases at V and 1 base at J, with 6 bases between. Germline-derived CDR1 and CDR2 are SGHAT and FQNNGV. The CDR3 consists of 13 residues. The CDR3 DNA reads as TGTGCCAGCAGCTTCAGGGGGAACACTGAAGCTTTCTTT. Residues: CASSFRGNTEAFF. Variable domain in full (rest from reference TRBV11-2 and TRBJ1-1): EAGVAQSPRYKIIEKRQSVAFWCNPISGHATLYWYQQILGQGPKLLIQFQNNGVVDDSQLPKDRFSAERLKGVDSTLKIQPAKLEDSAVYLCASSFRGNTEAFFGQGTRLTVV.

CDR3 sequence (DNA): TGTGCCAGCAGCGTTCGGACAGGCCAAGAGACCCAGTACTTC. It is translated as CASSVRTGQETQYF. The chain carries TRBV3-1 (or the pseudogene TRBV3-2) and TRBJ2-5; 7 nucleotides align to TRBD1. V was pared by 5 bases and J by 1 base, with 4 bases of the junction left unmatched. Germline V gives CDR1 LGHDT, CDR2 YNNKEL (reference sequence). This CDR3 is 14 amino acids long.

This rearrangement joins TRBV7-9 to TRBJ1-1; D uncertain. The CDR3 contains 15 residues. Germline CDR1 and CDR2: SEHNR and FQNEAQ (reference sequence). V shed 5 bases and J shed 3 bases, with 16 bases lying between them. Here the CDR3 DNA reads TGTGCCAGCAGCATCATCAAGGCAGGTTACACTGAAGCTTTCTTT. Translated, it gives CASSIIKAGYTEAFF.

The CDR3 DNA is TGTGCCTGGAGTGAGAGCTCTGGAAACACCATATATTTT. Protein sequence: CAWSESSGNTIYF. The rearrangement uses TRBV30 and TRBJ1-3, with no clear D. Germline V gene sequence: CDR1 GTSNPN, CDR2 SVGIG (reference sequence). CDR3 size: 13 residues. The ends were cut back, 1 base at V and 0 bases at J, with 4 bases in the middle.

The V gene is TRBV5-5, the J gene TRBJ1-4; D gene uncertain. This CDR3 contains 17 residues. In germline, CDR1 is SGHKS, CDR2 YYEKEE (reference sequence). Trimming took off 2 bases at V and 8 bases at J, with 22 bases between the two ends. CDR3 bases: TGTGCCAGCAGCTTAGCACGGCCCCCCCTCTCATGGGAAAAACTGTTTTTT. Amino acids: CASSLARPPLSWEKLFF.

This clone is medium-sized in the sample. This chain links TRBV2 with TRBJ2-1; D is undetermined. The CDR3 has 11 amino acids. Germline CDR1 reads SNHLY; CDR2 reads FYNNEI. Trimming pared 6 bases from V and 2 bases from J, leaving 2 bases between. This CDR3 is CASSPYNEQFF. The CDR3, as DNA: TGTGCCAGCAGCCCCTACAATGAGCAGTTCTTC.

The chain uses TRBV7-2 and TRBJ1-5; a weak D match, TRBD1 (5 bases). This CDR3 is 13 amino acids long. Germline values: CDR1 SGHTA, CDR2 FQGNSA. V lost 5 bases to trimming and J lost 2 bases, with 7 bases between them. The CDR3 bases are TGTGCCAGCAGCATCAGGGGCAATCAGCCCCAGCATTTT. Its translation: CASSIRGNQPQHF.

This chain connects TRBV4-1 to TRBJ1-1; D possibly corresponds to TRBD1 (5 bases). Germline V CDR1 and CDR2: MGHRA, YSYEKL. V gave up 1 base and J gave up 0 bases, with 9 bases separating them. The CDR3 loop spans 15 amino acids. CDR3 DNA: TGCGCCAGCAGCCAAGCCGGGGGGGTGAACACTGAAGCTTTCTTT. Amino acids: CASSQAGGVNTEAFF.

V is TRBV2 and J is TRBJ1-1; 7 nucleotides agree with TRBD1. Germline loops: CDR1 SNHLY, CDR2 FYNNEI. V dropped 4 bases and J dropped 1; count of bases not matched to a gene: 3. This CDR3 has 14 residues. CDR3 in DNA: TGTGCCAGCAGTGTTGACAGGGCGAACACTGAAGCTTTCTTT. It encodes CASSVDRANTEAFF.

J is TRBJ2-3 and V is TRBV14; 11 nucleotides agree with TRBD2. Germline V gene lookup returns CDR1 SGHDN and CDR2 FVKESK. This CDR3 is built from 15 residues. J gave up 3 bases and V 6 bases, and 5 bases lay outside the gene matches. The CDR3 reads CASRRTSGYTDTQYF. The CDR3 DNA sequence: TGTGCCAGCAGGAGGACTAGCGGGTATACAGATACGCAGTATTTT.

The V gene is TRBV27, the J gene TRBJ1-5; TRBD1 aligns across 8 bases. Losses at the gene ends were 6 bases for V and 2 bases for J; bases not matched to a gene: 3. The CDR3 has 14 residues. Germline assignment: CDR1 MNHEY and CDR2 SMNVEV (reference sequence). The CDR3 spells CASSMTGGNQPQHF. In DNA form, the CDR3 reads TGTGCCAGCAGCATGACAGGGGGCAATCAGCCCCAGCATTTT.

In regard to this clone: Other nucleotide sequences in the sample specify the same CDR3. This chain connects TRBV18 to TRBJ2-7; unclear D gene. This CDR3 spans 13 amino acids. V lost 0 bases and J 0 bases, leaving 3 bases between the germline ends. Per the germline V gene, CDR1 is KGHSH and CDR2 is LQKENI. The CDR3 loop is CASSPPSSYEQYF. The DNA for the CDR3 is TGTGCCAGCTCACCACCCTCCTCCTACGAGCAGTACTTC.

The chain has TRBV5-1 and TRBJ1-3; perhaps TRBD1 as D (6 bases). V lost 4 bases to trimming and J lost 0 bases, with 17 bases between them. Looked up from germline, CDR1 is SGHRS and CDR2 is YFSETQ. This CDR3 region has 17 residues. CDR3 nucleotide sequence: TGCGCCAGCAGCCCCAATCCACAGGGACCCTCTGGAAACACCATATATTTT. The encoded protein is CASSPNPQGPSGNTIYF. Full variable domain (remainder filled in from reference TRBV5-1 and TRBJ1-3): KAGVTQTPRYLIKTRGQQVTLSCSPISGHRSVSWYQQTPGQGLQFLFEYFSETQRNKGNFPGRFSGRQFSNSRSEMNVSTLELGDSALYLCASSPNPQGPSGNTIYFGEGSWLTVV.

CDR3 residues: CASSTDRTRGYTF. CDR3 nucleotide sequence: TGTGCCAGCAGTACAGACCGCACGCGGGGCTACACCTTC. V is TRBV6-5 and J is TRBJ1-2; D unclear. In germline, CDR1 is MNHEY, CDR2 SVGAGI. The V end lost 5 bases, the J end lost 8 bases, and 15 bases lay between the germline ends. CDR3 length equals 13 residues.

The chain combines TRBV6-2 or TRBV6-3 with TRBJ2-7, with a possible D match to TRBD1 (5 bases). The CDR3 loop spans 18 amino acids. CDR1 and CDR2 (germline): MNHEY, SVGEGT. V lost 4 bases to trimming and J lost 2 bases, with 24 bases between them. CDR3 sequence (DNA): TGTGCCAGCAGTTCCCTATCCCTATCGGAAACAGGAGCCTACGAGCAGTACTTC. The encoded protein is CASSSLSLSETGAYEQYF.

The rearrangement links TRBV10-1 to TRBJ2-1; TRBD2 aligns across 8 bases. With V trimmed by 2 bases and J by 0 bases, 6 bases remained unmatched. This CDR3 comprises 17 residues. Germline CDR1 WNHNN, CDR2 SYGVQD (reference sequence). As DNA, the CDR3 is TGCGCCAGCAGTGAGCACTTAGCGGGGAGCTCCTACAATGAGCAGTTCTTC. It yields the protein CASSEHLAGSSYNEQFF.

The chain links TRBV10-3 to TRBJ2-1; no definite D call. The V end lost 6 bases, the J end lost 6 bases, and 6 bases lay between the germline ends. Germline V gene lookup returns CDR1 ENHRY and CDR2 SYGVKD. There are 11 residues in the CDR3. For the CDR3, the DNA is TGTGCCATCAGCCTTGGCAATGAGCAGTTCTTC. This codes for CAISLGNEQFF.

The gene calls are TRBV5-1 and TRBJ2-1, with 7 bases fitting TRBD1. CDR1 is SGHRS and CDR2 is YFSETQ in the germline V gene. Losses at the gene ends were 0 bases for V and 2 bases for J; bases not matched to a gene: 2. The CDR3 consists of 15 residues. CDR3 nucleotide sequence: TGCGCCAGCAGCTTGGAGGGGACAGCCTACAATGAGCAGTTCTTC. Its translation: CASSLEGTAYNEQFF.

This chain connects TRBV24-1 to TRBJ2-1; 14 bases align to TRBD2. V lost 4 bases to trimming and J lost 7 bases; unmatched junction nucleotides: 5. Germline CDR1 is KGHDR and CDR2 is SFDVKD. CDR3 size: 16 residues. The CDR3 DNA follows: TGTGCCACCAGTGACCCCCGGACTAGCGGGGGGAATGAGCAGTTCTTC. Protein product: CATSDPRTSGGNEQFF.

The gene calls are TRBV18 and TRBJ2-7, with 11 bases that match TRBD2. The CDR3 loop spans 15 amino acids. The germline V gene encodes CDR1 KGHSH and CDR2 LQKENI. V trimming: 3 bases; J trimming: 2 bases; junction bases outside the gene matches: 3. The chain's CDR3 is CASSPGTSGPYEQYF. The CDR3 DNA reads as TGTGCCAGCTCACCCGGGACTAGCGGACCCTACGAGCAGTACTTC.

The chain employs TRBV27 and TRBJ2-3; D is ambiguous. CDR3 length: 13 amino acids. Germline values: CDR1 MNHEY, CDR2 SMNVEV (reference sequence). Between the trimmed V and J ends, which lost 2 bases and 6 bases, there was a span of 9 bases. Here the CDR3 DNA reads TGTGCCAGCAGTTTAGCCCCGAGGGATACGCAGTATTTT. Its protein is CASSLAPRDTQYF.

The genes are TRBV5-1 and TRBJ2-1; 7 bases match TRBD2. Germline CDR1 reads SGHRS; CDR2 reads YFSETQ. The CDR3 spans 13 residues. The J segment lost 7 bases and the V segment lost 4 bases, leaving 5 bases of the junction unmatched. The CDR3 nucleotides are TGCGCCAGCAGCGGGGACTACACTAATGAGCAGTTCTTC. The encoded protein is CASSGDYTNEQFF. Using reference TRBV5-1 and TRBJ2-1 for the parts outside the CDR3, the full variable domain is KAGVTQTPRYLIKTRGQQVTLSCSPISGHRSVSWYQQTPGQGLQFLFEYFSETQRNKGNFPGRFSGRQFSNSRSEMNVSTLELGDSALYLCASSGDYTNEQFFGPGTRLTVL.